This TCR beta chain was identified in a study of T cell repertoires in cytomegalovirus infection. Each CDR3 protein is one row after TCRdb ran MiXCR on the reads. The profile covers fewer than 200,000 distinct CDR3 sequences, with over 13% appearing a single time and roughly 27% taken by the ten largest. Germline CDR1 and CDR2: SGHRS and YFSETQ. V dropped 7 bases and J dropped 5 bases, with 12 bases sitting between them. This CDR3 contains 12 residues. The TCR originated in a human donor in good health (CMV status not recorded). Some clones in this sample may be carry-over from other donors' samples. Source material: PBMCs. V gene TRBV5-1 combines with J gene TRBJ2-5; TRBD1 might be the D (6 bases). The CDR3 loop reads CASHRETETQYF. As DNA, the CDR3 is TGCGCCAGCCACAGGGAGACGGAGACCCAGTACTTC.